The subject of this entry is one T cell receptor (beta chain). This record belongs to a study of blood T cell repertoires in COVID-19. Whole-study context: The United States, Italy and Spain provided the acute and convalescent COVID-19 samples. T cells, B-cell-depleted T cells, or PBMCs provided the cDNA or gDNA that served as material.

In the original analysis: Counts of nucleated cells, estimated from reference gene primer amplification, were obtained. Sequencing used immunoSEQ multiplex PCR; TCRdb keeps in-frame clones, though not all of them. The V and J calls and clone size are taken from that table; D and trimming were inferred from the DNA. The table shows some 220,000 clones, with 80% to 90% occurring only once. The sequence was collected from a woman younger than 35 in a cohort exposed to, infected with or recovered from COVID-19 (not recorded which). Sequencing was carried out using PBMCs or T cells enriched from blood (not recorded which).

This chain's CDR3 is CASSLTKDSDTEAFF. The CDR3, as DNA: TGTGCCAGCAGCTTAACGAAGGACTCGGACACTGAAGCTTTCTTT. The chain is built from TRBV7-3 and TRBJ1-1, with D uncertain. The CDR3 length is 15 residues. V was cut by 0 bases and J by 3 bases, with 11 bases left in between. Germline lookup yields CDR1 SGHTA and CDR2 FQGTGA.